These 18 T cell receptor beta chains were sequenced from one sample in a study of cytomegalovirus exposure and HLA in healthy donors. PCR used 60 Vbeta primers and 13 Jbeta primers. TCRdb keeps only in-frame clones here, not all; method: immunoSEQ multiplex PCR. This sample carries about 200,000 clones, more than 75% of them seen once, and the ten largest clones take approximately 6.5%. The sequenced material came from PBMCs. These receptors all stem from a woman aged 45-60 years in good health and CMV-seropositive.

V gene TRBV7-9 combines with J gene TRBJ2-5; 11 nucleotides line up with TRBD2. The CDR3 runs 17 residues. Trimming at V came to 1 base and at J to 5 bases, leaving 9 bases not matched to a gene. Germline values: CDR1 SEHNR, CDR2 FQNEAQ (reference sequence). The CDR3 protein is CASSLELAGEWAETQYF. The CDR3 nucleotides are TGTGCCAGCAGCTTAGAACTAGCGGGAGAATGGGCGGAGACCCAGTACTTC.

V and J are TRBV10-3 and TRBJ2-1, with 12 nucleotides matching TRBD2. This CDR3 has 18 residues. Germline V gene data show CDR1 as ENHRY and CDR2 as SYGVKD. Trimming at V came to 0 bases and at J to 7 bases, leaving 10 bases not matched to a gene. DNA for the CDR3: TGTGCCATCAGTGAGTCCTTGACTAGCGGGAGACCTGGGAATGAGCAGTTCTTC. Translation: CAISESLTSGRPGNEQFF.

This clone has more than one count but fewer than ten. V gene TRBV7-9 combines with J gene TRBJ2-3, with D possibly being TRBD2 (6 bases). The CDR3 loop spans 13 amino acids. CDR1 is SEHNR and CDR2 is FQNEAQ in the germline V gene (reference sequence). Written as DNA, the CDR3 is TGTGCTGGGGGGAGGTCTAGCACAGATACGCAGTATTTT. Encoded protein: CAGGRSSTDTQYF.

The chain employs TRBV7-2 and TRBJ2-7, with 13 bases aligning to TRBD2. Germline V gene lookup returns CDR1 SGHTA and CDR2 FQGNSA. The CDR3 covers 15 residues. J gave up 3 bases and V 5 bases, and 4 bases lay outside the gene matches. Written as DNA, the CDR3 is TGTGCCAGCAGCCTAGGGACTAGCGGGATCTACGAGCAGTACTTC. Protein product: CASSLGTSGIYEQYF. Full variable domain (missing parts from reference TRBV7-2 and TRBJ2-7): GAGVSQSPSNKVTEKGKDVELRCDPISGHTALYWYRQSLGQGLEFLIYFQGNSAPDKSGLPSDRFSAERTGGSVSTLTIQRTQQEDSAVYLCASSLGTSGIYEQYFGPGTRLTVT.

This clone was recorded a few times. This chain joins TRBV2 and TRBJ2-6; 12 bases are a match to TRBD1. This CDR3 region has 18 residues. Germline CDR1 and CDR2: SNHLY and FYNNEI. Unmatched junction bases numbered 9, after V lost 8 bases and J lost 1 base. CDR3 amino acids: CASRWDRGHGSGANVLTF. Written as DNA, the CDR3 is TGTGCCAGCCGCTGGGACAGGGGGCACGGATCTGGGGCCAACGTCCTGACTTTC.

The CDR3 protein is CASSLGLAGPEISTDTQYF. CDR3 bases: TGTGCCAGCAGCTTGGGGCTAGCGGGCCCCGAGATTAGCACAGATACGCAGTATTTT. The V call is TRBV7-7, the J call TRBJ2-3; 8 bases agree with TRBD2. Trimming cost V 3 bases and J 0 bases; bases outside gene matches: 14. The CDR3 is 19 amino acids. CDR1 and CDR2 (germline): SSHAT, FNYEAQ (reference sequence).

V usage is TRBV7-2 and J usage is TRBJ2-3, with 10 positions matching TRBD2. The CDR3 covers 16 residues. V lost 3 bases to trimming and J lost 7 bases; unmatched junction nucleotides: 10. In germline, CDR1 is SGHTA, CDR2 FQGNSA. The CDR3 sequence: CASSLVGPSGGNTQYF. For the CDR3, the DNA is TGTGCCAGCAGCTTGGTTGGACCTAGCGGGGGAAATACGCAGTATTTT.

The rearrangement uses TRBV5-1 and TRBJ2-3; D may be TRBD2 (6 bases). V was cut by 8 bases and J by 2 bases, with 9 bases left in between. Germline loops: CDR1 SGHRS, CDR2 YFSETQ. This CDR3 comprises 12 residues. The CDR3, as DNA: TGCGCCAGTAGCGGCCCCACAGATACGCAGTATTTT. It is translated as CASSGPTDTQYF.

In this sample, this clone turned up a few times. The chain recombines TRBV11-2 with TRBJ2-2, with TRBD2 matching over 8 bases. V shed 5 bases and J 7 bases; nucleotides not matched to a gene: 12. Looked up from germline, CDR1 is SGHAT and CDR2 is FQNNGV. This CDR3 spans 16 amino acids. The CDR3, as DNA: TGTGCCAGCAGCCTGCGTGGGACTAGGGGCCACGGGGAGCTGTTTTTT. This encodes CASSLRGTRGHGELFF.

The V call is TRBV29-1, the J call TRBJ2-7, with D uncertain. Trimming stripped 7 bases from V and 0 bases from J, with 10 bases between. The CDR3 has 12 residues. Germline CDR1 is SQVTM and CDR2 is ANQGSEA. CDR3 coding DNA: TGCAGCGCAGTACAGAGCTCCTACGAGCAGTACTTC. It translates to CSAVQSSYEQYF.

The chain carries TRBV4-2 and TRBJ2-5, with 16 bases that match TRBD2. The CDR3 has 18 amino acids. Germline assignment: CDR1 LGHNA and CDR2 YNFKEQ. The J segment lost 7 bases and the V segment lost 6 bases, leaving 14 bases of the junction unmatched. CDR3 in DNA: TGTGCCAGCAGTCTACAGGGACTAGCGGGAGGGCCAGCAGGGACCCAGTACTTC. This translates into CASSLQGLAGGPAGTQYF.

The table lists this clone with a count of one. The chain uses TRBV18 and TRBJ2-7; 9 bases agree with TRBD1. The CDR3 is 15 residues long. With V trimmed by 2 bases and J by 2 bases, 4 bases remained unmatched. Germline CDR1 and CDR2: KGHSH and LQKENI. The DNA of the CDR3 is TGTGCCAGCTCACCAGCGGGGACAGGGACCTACGAGCAGTACTTC. It yields the protein CASSPAGTGTYEQYF.

The chain combines TRBV11-3 with TRBJ2-5, with 9 bases identical to TRBD1. V shed 4 bases, J shed 7 bases, and the junction held 4 bases outside the gene matches. CDR1 SGHNT and CDR2 YENEEA come from the germline V gene. The CDR3 covers 13 residues. This chain's CDR3 is CASSSTGGSTQYF. The CDR3 nucleotides are TGTGCCAGCAGCTCGACAGGGGGTTCGACCCAGTACTTC.

CDR3 nucleotides: TGTGCCAGCAGCTTAACCGGACTAGCGGGAAGAGATGAGCAGTTCTTC. Protein: CASSLTGLAGRDEQFF. This chain uses TRBV11-2 with TRBJ2-1; TRBD2 agrees at 12 bases. This CDR3 is built from 16 residues. V gave up 2 bases and J gave up 8 bases; unmatched junction bases: 7. Per germline, CDR1 SGHAT and CDR2 FQNNGV.

The chain carries TRBV7-9 and TRBJ2-7; 7 positions agree with TRBD1. The junction had 3 bases not matched to a gene; V was cut back by 4 bases and J by 0 bases. This CDR3 contains 14 residues. The germline V gene encodes CDR1 SEHNR and CDR2 FQNEAQ (reference sequence). CDR3 loop: CASSSGTDSYEQYF. The CDR3 nucleotides are TGTGCCAGCAGCTCCGGGACAGACTCCTACGAGCAGTACTTC.

The rearrangement uses TRBV7-3 and TRBJ2-3; 8 bases match TRBD2. Per the germline V gene, CDR1 is SGHTA and CDR2 is FQGTGA. With V trimmed by 5 bases and J by 5 bases, 6 bases remained unmatched. The CDR3 extends over 14 amino acids. The CDR3 spells CASSVSAGGDTQYF. CDR3 coding DNA: TGTGCCAGCAGCGTCTCGGCGGGAGGAGATACGCAGTATTTT.

This rearrangement joins TRBV5-1 to TRBJ2-3, with 11 bases aligning to TRBD2. Germline V gives CDR1 SGHRS, CDR2 YFSETQ. The V and J ends lost 0 bases and 5 bases, in that order; junction bases with no gene match: 5. The CDR3 sequence is 16 residues long. The CDR3 DNA reads TGCGCCAGCAGCTTGGATAGCGGGGGGGCCAAAGATACGCAGTATTTT. Its translation: CASSLDSGGAKDTQYF. Full variable domain (rest looked up from reference TRBV5-1 and TRBJ2-3): KAGVTQTPRYLIKTRGQQVTLSCSPISGHRSVSWYQQTPGQGLQFLFEYFSETQRNKGNFPGRFSGRQFSNSRSEMNVSTLELGDSALYLCASSLDSGGAKDTQYFGPGTRLTVL.

This chain connects TRBV15 to TRBJ2-2; the match to TRBD1 covers 9 bases. Germline assignment: CDR1 LNHNV and CDR2 YYDKDF (reference sequence). There are 17 residues in the CDR3. Losses at the gene ends were 4 bases for V and 5 bases for J; bases not matched to a gene: 11. The CDR3 loop is CATSTLGQGSGTGELFF. The CDR3 DNA sequence: TGTGCCACCAGCACCTTAGGACAGGGGTCAGGAACCGGGGAGCTGTTTTTT.